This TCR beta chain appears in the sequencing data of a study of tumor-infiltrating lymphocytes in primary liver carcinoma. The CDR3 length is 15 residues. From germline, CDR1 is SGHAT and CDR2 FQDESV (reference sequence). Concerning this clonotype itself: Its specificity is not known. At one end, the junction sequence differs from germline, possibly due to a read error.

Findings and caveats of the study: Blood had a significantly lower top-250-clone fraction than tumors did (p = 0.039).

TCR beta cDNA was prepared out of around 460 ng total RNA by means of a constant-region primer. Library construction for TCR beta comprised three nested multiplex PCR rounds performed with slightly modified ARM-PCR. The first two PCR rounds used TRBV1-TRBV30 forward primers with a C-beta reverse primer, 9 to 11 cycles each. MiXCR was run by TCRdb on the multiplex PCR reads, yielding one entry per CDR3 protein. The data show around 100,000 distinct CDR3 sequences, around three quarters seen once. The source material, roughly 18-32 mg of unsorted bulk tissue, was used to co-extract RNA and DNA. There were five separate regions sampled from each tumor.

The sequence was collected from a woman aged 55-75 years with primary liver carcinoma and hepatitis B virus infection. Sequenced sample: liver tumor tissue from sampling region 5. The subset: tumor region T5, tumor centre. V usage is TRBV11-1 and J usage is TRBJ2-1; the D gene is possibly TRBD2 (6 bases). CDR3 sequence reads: CANSAGLRSYNEQFF. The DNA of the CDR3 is TGTGCCAACAGCGCGGGGCTTAGGTCCTACAATGAGCAGTTCTTC.